A selection of T cell receptor beta chains follows, all from one sample in a study of T cells in Graves' hyperthyroidism and ophthalmopathy. TCRdb analysed the multiplex PCR reads with MiXCR anew, one entry per CDR3 protein. The sample lists 400,000 or so distinct CDR3 sequences, roughly 15% occurring once. Source material: blood. These receptors all come from a woman aged 60 to 75 with Graves' ophthalmopathy. Both conserved end residues are part of each CDR3. Each record gives: D gene, clone size, J gene, V gene, CDR3 DNA, CDR3 protein. D genes are given only for firm matches. Where a row states a size, it is once, few, many or the class of an expanded clone; other rows omit it.

.	many	TRBJ2-1	TRBV2	TGTGCCAGCAGTGAAGGCCGAGGAGCGGAGACCTACAATGAGCAGTTCTTC	CASSEGRGAETYNEQFF
TRBD1	.	TRBJ1-2	TRBV7-9	TGTGCCAGCAGCTTCCGGGACAGTGGCCGTGGCTACACCTTC	CASSFRDSGRGYTF
.	many	TRBJ1-1	TRBV10-3	TGTGCCATCAGTGACCCTAAACCTGAAGCTTTCTTT	CAISDPKPEAFF
.	few	TRBJ1-4	TRBV30	TGTGCCTGGAATGGTCGCGGCGGTGAAAAACTGTTTTTT	CAWNGRGGEKLFF
.	many	TRBJ1-5	TRBV6-1	TGTGCCAGCAGTGCCTCGGACAGAAATCAGCCCCAGCATTTT	CASSASDRNQPQHF
.	many	TRBJ2-2	TRBV2	TGTGCCAGCACCGGGCGACGGAACACCGGGGAGCTGTTTTTT	CASTGRRNTGELFF
TRBD2	.	TRBJ2-3	TRBV5-6	TGTGCCAGCAGCTTGACAGCGGGAGTTGTAGATACGCAGTATTTT	CASSLTAGVVDTQYF
TRBD2	.	TRBJ2-1	TRBV4-1	TGCGCCAGCAGCCAAGATAGCGGACTAGCGGGACCCAATGAGCAGTTCTTC	CASSQDSGLAGPNEQFF
.	few	TRBJ2-3	TRBV5-1	TGCGCCAGCAGCTTTGGGGGCGCCGGGACAGATACGCAGTATTTT	CASSFGGAGTDTQYF
.	few	TRBJ2-3	TRBV27	TGTGCCAGCAGGACCGGAACGCGGTTAGGCACAGATACGCAGTATTTT	CASRTGTRLGTDTQYF
TRBD2	many	TRBJ2-5	TRBV7-9	TGTGCCAGCAGCTCTCCAGAACTAGCGAGCCGAGAGACCCAGTACTTC	CASSSPELASRETQYF
.	.	TRBJ1-4	TRBV7-8	TGTGCCAGCAGCTTAGGATTGGGGGCCACAACTAATGAAAAACTGTTTTTT	CASSLGLGATTNEKLFF
.	many	TRBJ2-3	TRBV7-2	TGTGCCAGCAGCCCCACCCCTCTCCTAGGTAGTAGTACGCAGTATTTT	CASSPTPLLGSSTQYF
TRBD1	many	TRBJ2-1	TRBV11-2	TGTGCCAGCAGCTGGACACAGGGGGGATCCTACAATGAGCAGTTCTTC	CASSWTQGGSYNEQFF
.	many	TRBJ1-1	TRBV20-1	TGCAGTGCTAGAGAGGACCTGAACACTGAAGCTTTCTTT	CSAREDLNTEAFF
.	few	TRBJ1-3	TRBV6-5	TGTGCCAGCAGTTACGGGGGACGGGCGATTGGAAACACCATATATTTT	CASSYGGRAIGNTIYF
TRBD2	.	TRBJ2-4	TRBV6-1	TGTGCCAGCAGTGAAGGAGCGGGAGTGAACATTCAGTACTTC	CASSEGAGVNIQYF
.	many	TRBJ2-4	TRBV7-9	TGTGCCAGCAGCATGTGGAGGGTGGAGGCCAAAAACATTCAGTACTTC	CASSMWRVEAKNIQYF
.	many	TRBJ1-5	TRBV5-1	TGCGCCAGCAGCTTGTACACAGGGAATCAGCCCCAGCATTTT	CASSLYTGNQPQHF
TRBD2	.	TRBJ2-1	TRBV7-3	TGTGCCAGCAGCTTAGGCCTAGCGGGGAACCACAATGAGCAGTTCTTC	CASSLGLAGNHNEQFF
.	many	TRBJ2-1	TRBV11-2	TGTGCCAGCAGCTCCCTCGTTGAGCTTAATGAGCAGTTCTTC	CASSSLVELNEQFF
TRBD1	.	TRBJ2-7	TRBV5-1	TGCGCCAGCAGCTGGGACGGACAGGGGGCGCTCGAGCAGTACTTC	CASSWDGQGALEQYF
.	.	TRBJ1-6	TRBV7-2	TGTGCCAGCAGCCCCCATGGTGGCAGGGATATGGATTCACCCCTCCACTTT	CASSPHGGRDMDSPLHF
.	many	TRBJ1-1	TRBV2	TGTGCCAGCAGTATCAGGGGTGATGCTTTCTTT	CASSIRGDAFF
.	few	TRBJ2-6	TRBV7-3	TGTGCCAGCAGCTTAACCTCCCTGGGAAGCTCTGGGGCCAACGTCCTGACTTTC	CASSLTSLGSSGANVLTF
TRBD2	.	TRBJ2-3	TRBV5-1	TGCGCCAGCACTTCGGGAGGGACAGATACGCAGTATTTT	CASTSGGTDTQYF
TRBD1	.	TRBJ1-2	TRBV12-3/TRBV12-4	TGTGCCAGCACCCAGGGGGCCTACTATGGCTACACCTTC	CASTQGAYYGYTF
TRBD1	.	TRBJ1-5	TRBV28	TGTGCCAGCACCTTGACAGGGTTGCATCAGCCCCAGCATTTT	CASTLTGLHQPQHF